This is a list of T cell receptor beta chains from one sample in a study of control samples from healthy donors and cancer patients. Generated by immunoSEQ multiplex PCR, the TCRdb table keeps only in-frame clones and is missing some. This sample has fewer than 95,000 clones; 70% to 90% occur once, and the top ten carry over 1%. The sample taken for sequencing was blood. These receptors all stem from a woman in her fifties or sixties in good health. Each CDR3 is given with its conserved first and last residue. The order of the fields is clone size, V gene, J gene, D gene, CDR3 protein, CDR3 DNA. D genes are given only for firm matches. Clone size appears in some rows only: once, few, many, or a class for an expanded clone.

size: -; V: TRBV3-1/TRBV3-2; J: TRBJ1-5; D: -; CDR3: CASSPGEGPERNQPQHF; DNA: TGTGCCAGCAGTCCTGGGGAGGGCCCAGAGAGAAATCAGCCCCAGCATTTT
size: -; V: TRBV4-2; J: TRBJ2-2; D: -; CDR3: CASSQDRGNTGELFF; DNA: TGTGCCAGCAGCCAAGACAGGGGGAACACCGGGGAGCTGTTTTTT
size: once; V: TRBV5-1; J: TRBJ2-5; D: TRBD2; CDR3: CASKVDAGETRYF; DNA: TGCGCCAGCAAAGTCGACGCGGGAGAGACCCGGTACTTC
size: -; V: TRBV7-7; J: TRBJ1-4; D: -; CDR3: CASSLAPGVREKLFF; DNA: TGTGCCAGCAGCTTAGCCCCCGGGGTGCGTGAAAAACTGTTTTTT
size: -; V: TRBV21-1; J: TRBJ2-7; D: -; CDR3: CASSNHAARGLSHEQYF; DNA: TGTGCCAGCAGCAACCATGCCGCGAGGGGGCTCAGCCACGAGCAGTACTTC
size: -; V: TRBV5-6; J: TRBJ1-2; D: TRBD1; CDR3: CASSLAGGSANYGYTF; DNA: TGTGCCAGCAGCTTGGCAGGGGGGTCTGCTAACTATGGCTACACCTTC
size: -; V: TRBV5-1; J: TRBJ2-1; D: -; CDR3: CASSLGPWDEQFF; DNA: TGCGCCAGCAGCTTGGGGCCGTGGGATGAGCAGTTCTTC
size: once; V: TRBV19; J: TRBJ2-2; D: -; CDR3: CASSSTGTNTGELFF; DNA: TGTGCCAGTAGTAGTACAGGGACGAACACCGGGGAGCTGTTTTTT
size: few; V: TRBV29-1; J: TRBJ1-2; D: -; CDR3: CSVEVGGRVGYTF; DNA: TGCAGCGTTGAAGTCGGGGGTCGAGTTGGCTACACCTTC
size: -; V: TRBV7-2; J: TRBJ2-1; D: TRBD1; CDR3: CASSIRLQGAPGNEQFF; DNA: TGTGCCAGCAGCATACGACTTCAGGGGGCTCCTGGGAATGAGCAGTTCTTC
size: -; V: TRBV7-3; J: TRBJ2-5; D: TRBD2; CDR3: CASSLGRGRAQETQYF; DNA: TGTGCCAGCAGCTTAGGGCGGGGGAGGGCGCAAGAGACCCAGTACTTC
size: -; V: TRBV3-1/TRBV3-2; J: TRBJ1-6; D: -; CDR3: CASSPALPGNSPLHF; DNA: TGTGCCAGCAGCCCCGCGCTCCCCGGGAATTCACCCCTCCACTTT
size: -; V: TRBV6-5; J: TRBJ2-7; D: TRBD2; CDR3: CASSPGGLRNYEQYF; DNA: TGTGCCAGCAGCCCCGGGGGGTTACGGAATTACGAGCAGTACTTC
size: once; V: TRBV11-1; J: TRBJ2-2; D: TRBD1; CDR3: CASSPWGQAGELFF; DNA: TGTGCCAGCAGCCCCTGGGGACAGGCCGGGGAGCTGTTTTTT
size: -; V: TRBV4-1; J: TRBJ2-3; D: TRBD1; CDR3: CASSQDVGQGGLTDTQYF; DNA: TGCGCCAGCAGCCAAGATGTGGGACAGGGAGGCCTCACAGATACGCAGTATTTT
size: -; V: TRBV7-8; J: TRBJ2-3; D: -; CDR3: CASSLAHRQDTQYF; DNA: TGTGCCAGCAGCTTAGCGCACAGACAAGATACGCAGTATTTT
size: -; V: TRBV11-3; J: TRBJ2-1; D: TRBD1; CDR3: CASSSRTGVNNEQFF; DNA: TGTGCCAGCAGCTCCCGGACAGGGGTGAACAATGAGCAGTTCTTC
size: -; V: TRBV5-8; J: TRBJ1-2; D: TRBD1; CDR3: CASSLESPTGEYGYTF; DNA: TGTGCCAGCAGCTTGGAATCCCCGACAGGGGAATATGGCTACACCTTC
size: once; V: TRBV19; J: TRBJ1-5; D: -; CDR3: CASSTGRSNQPQHF; DNA: TGTGCCAGTAGTACGGGACGGAGCAATCAGCCCCAGCATTTT
size: -; V: TRBV29-1; J: TRBJ2-7; D: -; CDR3: CSLPLYEQYF; DNA: TGCAGCCTACCCCTCTACGAGCAGTACTTC
size: -; V: TRBV27; J: TRBJ1-6; D: -; CDR3: CASSSPSYNSPLHF; DNA: TGTGCCAGCAGTTCGCCCTCCTATAATTCACCCCTCCACTTT
size: -; V: TRBV5-1; J: TRBJ1-1; D: -; CDR3: CASSLSGSVTEAFF; DNA: TGCGCCAGCAGCTTGTCGGGCAGCGTCACTGAAGCTTTCTTT
size: -; V: TRBV7-2; J: TRBJ1-2; D: -; CDR3: CASSLSTVNNYGYTF; DNA: TGTGCCAGCAGCTTATCGACAGTAAATAACTATGGCTACACCTTC
size: -; V: TRBV4-3; J: TRBJ2-3; D: -; CDR3: CASSQDFGRDTQYF; DNA: TGCGCCAGCAGCCAAGATTTTGGGAGGGATACGCAGTATTTT
size: -; V: TRBV15; J: TRBJ2-7; D: -; CDR3: CATSRERGPYEQYF; DNA: TGTGCCACCAGCAGAGAACGCGGGCCTTACGAGCAGTACTTC
size: -; V: TRBV7-2; J: TRBJ2-7; D: TRBD2; CDR3: CASSQTSGTSEQYF; DNA: TGTGCCAGCAGCCAAACTAGCGGGACGAGTGAGCAGTACTTC
size: -; V: TRBV6-6; J: TRBJ1-5; D: -; CDR3: CASVGQGGQPQHF; DNA: TGTGCCAGCGTTGGGCAGGGCGGTCAGCCCCAGCATTTT
size: -; V: TRBV4-1; J: TRBJ2-1; D: -; CDR3: CASSPRGQIYEQFF; DNA: TGCGCCAGCAGCCCGAGAGGCCAAATCTATGAGCAGTTCTTC
size: once; V: TRBV2; J: TRBJ2-3; D: -; CDR3: CASSESYSHTDTQYF; DNA: TGTGCCAGCAGTGAGTCTTATTCCCACACAGATACGCAGTATTTT
size: -; V: TRBV18; J: TRBJ2-7; D: -; CDR3: CASSPGRGPGEQYF; DNA: TGTGCCAGCTCACCTGGACGAGGCCCAGGCGAGCAGTACTTC
size: -; V: TRBV15; J: TRBJ2-7; D: -; CDR3: CATSRAAAHEQYF; DNA: TGTGCCACCAGCAGAGCGGCAGCCCACGAGCAGTACTTC
size: -; V: TRBV6-5; J: TRBJ2-1; D: -; CDR3: CASRYYEQFF; DNA: TGTGCCAGCAGGTACTACGAGCAGTTCTTC
size: once; V: TRBV11-1; J: TRBJ1-6; D: -; CDR3: CASSLGGRLSPLHF; DNA: TGTGCCAGCAGCTTAGGGGGACGGCTTTCACCCCTCCACTTT
size: -; V: TRBV28; J: TRBJ2-5; D: -; CDR3: CASSGPRGAQETQYF; DNA: TGTGCCAGCAGTGGGCCCCGGGGGGCCCAAGAGACCCAGTACTTC
size: once; V: TRBV5-1; J: TRBJ1-2; D: TRBD1; CDR3: CASSLRGGYSGYTF; DNA: TGCGCCAGCAGCTTGAGAGGGGGCTATAGTGGCTACACCTTC
size: -; V: TRBV7-9; J: TRBJ1-1; D: -; CDR3: CASSLAIQPRAAFF; DNA: TGTGCCAGCAGCTTAGCGATCCAGCCAAGGGCGGCTTTCTTT
size: -; V: TRBV28; J: TRBJ2-3; D: -; CDR3: CASSLSWDRARRDTQYF; DNA: TGTGCCAGCAGCCTATCATGGGACCGAGCTAGGAGAGATACGCAGTATTTT
size: few; V: TRBV6-1; J: TRBJ1-1; D: -; CDR3: CASSEARGRTEAFF; DNA: TGTGCCAGCAGTGAAGCGAGGGGCCGCACTGAAGCTTTCTTT
size: -; V: TRBV20-1; J: TRBJ2-1; D: -; CDR3: CSALSEGKQFF; DNA: TGCAGTGCTCTTTCCGAGGGTAAGCAGTTCTTC
size: -; V: TRBV14; J: TRBJ1-1; D: -; CDR3: CASSQAGGYTEAFF; DNA: TGTGCCAGCAGCCAAGCGGGGGGGTACACTGAAGCTTTCTTT
size: -; V: TRBV5-1; J: TRBJ2-2; D: -; CDR3: CASSLALDAGELFF; DNA: TGCGCCAGCAGCTTGGCCCTAGACGCCGGGGAGCTGTTTTTT
size: -; V: TRBV28; J: TRBJ1-2; D: TRBD1; CDR3: CASSLQGAGANYGYTF; DNA: TGTGCCAGCAGTTTACAGGGGGCTGGGGCTAACTATGGCTACACCTTC
size: once; V: TRBV5-1; J: TRBJ1-5; D: TRBD1; CDR3: CASSLGTGTYQPQHF; DNA: TGCGCCAGCAGCTTGGGGACAGGCACCTATCAGCCCCAGCATTTT
size: -; V: TRBV11-3; J: TRBJ1-2; D: -; CDR3: CASSFGAYGYTF; DNA: TGTGCCAGCAGCTTCGGGGCCTATGGCTACACCTTC
size: once; V: TRBV2; J: TRBJ2-5; D: -; CDR3: CASSEGGAKETQYF; DNA: TGTGCCAGCAGTGAAGGGGGGGCGAAAGAGACCCAGTACTTC
size: -; V: TRBV28; J: TRBJ1-1; D: TRBD1; CDR3: CASRVGQGKAFF; DNA: TGTGCCAGCAGGGTCGGACAGGGAAAAGCTTTCTTT
size: -; V: TRBV27; J: TRBJ1-2; D: -; CDR3: CASSLAFWSSYGYTF; DNA: TGTGCCAGCAGTTTAGCATTTTGGTCGAGCTATGGCTACACCTTC
size: -; V: TRBV11-3; J: TRBJ2-7; D: TRBD2; CDR3: CASRKLAGGTYEQYF; DNA: TGTGCCAGCAGGAAACTAGCGGGGGGAACCTACGAGCAGTACTTC
size: -; V: TRBV9; J: TRBJ1-1; D: TRBD1; CDR3: CASSVMDRPRAGNTEAFF; DNA: TGTGCCAGCAGCGTGATGGACAGGCCTCGTGCCGGGAACACTGAAGCTTTCTTT
size: -; V: TRBV5-4; J: TRBJ2-7; D: TRBD1; CDR3: CASSWGTGGEQYF; DNA: TGTGCCAGCAGCTGGGGGACAGGCGGGGAGCAGTACTTC
size: -; V: TRBV9; J: TRBJ1-1; D: -; CDR3: CASSPQGLNTEAFF; DNA: TGTGCCAGCAGCCCCCAGGGCCTCAACACTGAAGCTTTCTTT
size: -; V: TRBV29-1; J: TRBJ2-3; D: TRBD1; CDR3: CSVGQGLLRGTDTQYF; DNA: TGCAGCGTGGGACAGGGGCTCCTCCGGGGGACAGATACGCAGTATTTT
size: once; V: TRBV6-4; J: TRBJ2-2; D: -; CDR3: CASGSGLPSGELFF; DNA: TGTGCCAGCGGCTCGGGACTCCCCAGCGGGGAGCTGTTTTTT
size: -; V: TRBV29-1; J: TRBJ1-5; D: -; CDR3: CSAQRGFGQPQHF; DNA: TGCAGCGCCCAGAGGGGATTCGGTCAGCCCCAGCATTTT
size: -; V: TRBV2; J: TRBJ2-5; D: -; CDR3: CASSKGALGETQYF; DNA: TGTGCCAGCAGTAAAGGGGCTTTGGGGGAGACCCAGTACTTC
size: few; V: TRBV9; J: TRBJ1-1; D: -; CDR3: CASSVGEGRYTEAFF; DNA: TGTGCCAGCAGCGTAGGTGAGGGGAGGTACACTGAAGCTTTCTTT
size: -; V: TRBV6-2/TRBV6-3; J: TRBJ1-1; D: -; CDR3: CASSYLGRREAFF; DNA: TGTGCCAGCAGTTATCTCGGACGGCGGGAGGCTTTCTTT